Listed here are 13 T cell receptor beta chains from one sample, sequenced in a study of blood T cells in healthy people across ages. Primers used in a second PCR of roughly 7 to 11 cycles were a sample-barcoded 5' primer and a J-beta primer mix. TCRdb redid the calling of the 5' RACE reads with MiXCR, one entry per CDR3 protein. Among hundreds of thousands of distinct CDR3 sequences listed, roughly 50% were seen once. Sequenced: blood. All receptors come from a woman aged 60 to 75 in good health.

V is TRBV20-1 and J is TRBJ2-1; a possible D gene is TRBD2 (5 bases). Trimming removed 0 bases at V and 9 bases at J, with 9 bases between. Germline CDR1 is DFQATT and CDR2 is SNEGSKA (reference sequence). This CDR3 is 12 amino acids long. CDR3 sequence: CSARDREGEQFF. For the CDR3, the DNA is TGCAGTGCTAGAGATCGGGAAGGTGAGCAGTTCTTC.

This clonotype was seen ten or more times. The chain joins TRBV7-2 to TRBJ2-3, with D unresolved. This CDR3 spans 13 amino acids. Trimming stripped 5 bases from V and 5 bases from J, with 11 bases between. CDR1 and CDR2 (germline): SGHTA, FQGNSA. The CDR3 DNA reads as TGTGCCAGCAGCCAGAACAGACAAGATACGCAGTATTTT. This gives the protein CASSQNRQDTQYF.

This chain uses TRBV6-6 with TRBJ1-6; no reliable D call. Germline CDR1 reads MNHNY; CDR2 reads SVGAGI (reference sequence). There are 15 residues in the CDR3. Trimming left V 0 bases short and J 6 bases short, with 9 bases between. CDR3 DNA: TGTGCCAGCAGTTACTCGACCTGGGGTAATTCACCCCTCCACTTT. It codes for CASSYSTWGNSPLHF.

This clonotype was counted many times. The chain is built from TRBV29-1 and TRBJ2-1, with TRBD1 identical over 8 bases. The junction had 3 bases not matched to a gene; V was cut back by 5 bases and J by 6 bases. The CDR3 spans 12 residues. Germline CDR1 is SQVTM and CDR2 is ANQGSEA. In nucleotides, the CDR3 is TGCAGCGTTCTCGACAGGGGCAATGAGCAGTTCTTC. Protein: CSVLDRGNEQFF.

The chain has TRBV27 and TRBJ2-3; no clear D gene. Germline CDR1 and CDR2: MNHEY and SMNVEV (reference sequence). This CDR3 contains 14 residues. Deletions cut 3 bases from V and 3 bases from J, with 10 bases between. CDR3 residues: CASSFNAVTDTQYF. In DNA, the CDR3 is TGTGCCAGCAGTTTTAACGCAGTAACAGATACGCAGTATTTT.

The chain combines TRBV20-1 with TRBJ1-1; possible D gene TRBD1, 6 bases. CDR3 length: 13 residues. Germline V gene lookup returns CDR1 DFQATT and CDR2 SNEGSKA (reference sequence). The V end was cut by 6 bases, the J end by 0 bases, with 11 bases between. The CDR3 DNA reads as TGCAGTGCCCCAGGGGACCTGAACACTGAAGCTTTCTTT. Translating it yields CSAPGDLNTEAFF.

This chain joins TRBV7-2 and TRBJ2-5; 8 bases match TRBD1. The trim removed 5 bases at V and 5 bases at J, leaving 7 bases unmatched. This CDR3 has 14 residues. Germline V gene lookup returns CDR1 SGHTA and CDR2 FQGNSA. Written as DNA, the CDR3 is TGTGCCAGCAGCCCCCAGACAGGGGCCGAGACCCAGTACTTC. This translates into CASSPQTGAETQYF.

The J gene is TRBJ2-3, the V gene TRBV19; perhaps TRBD1 as D (6 bases). Per germline, CDR1 LNHDA and CDR2 SQIVND (reference sequence). There are 15 residues in the CDR3. V was trimmed by 2 bases and J by 2 bases, leaving 11 bases between them. CDR3 loop: CASSIQGRTTDTQYF. DNA of the CDR3: TGTGCCAGTAGTATACAGGGGAGAACCACAGATACGCAGTATTTT.

V is TRBV20-1 and J is TRBJ2-7, with D maybe TRBD2 (6 bases). This CDR3 is 13 amino acids long. V was shortened by 4 bases and J by 3 bases, with 13 bases between the two germline ends. Germline-derived CDR1 and CDR2 are DFQATT and SNEGSKA (reference sequence). The CDR3 bases are TGCAGTGCTATGCCTAGCGCAAGCTACGAGCAGTACTTC. Translated, it gives CSAMPSASYEQYF.

This sequence joins TRBV20-1 and TRBJ2-5; 8 positions agree with TRBD1. This CDR3 is built from 14 residues. Germline values: CDR1 DFQATT, CDR2 SNEGSKA (reference sequence). After removal of 5 bases from V and 3 bases from J, the junction contained 8 bases not matched to a gene. This CDR3 is CSALSDREKETQYF. CDR3 nucleotide sequence: TGCAGTGCTCTTTCGGACAGGGAAAAAGAGACCCAGTACTTC.

Only a few counts were recorded for this clonotype. The V and J genes are TRBV20-1 and TRBJ2-5; D not resolved. V was shortened by 5 bases and J by 4 bases, with 5 bases between the two germline ends. The CDR3 contains 10 residues. The germline gives CDR1 DFQATT, CDR2 SNEGSKA (reference sequence). CDR3 region: CSAPAETQYF. The CDR3 coding sequence is TGCAGTGCTCCAGCAGAGACCCAGTACTTC.

Comments on this clonotype: An end of the junction does not agree with germline; a read error may underlie this. The chain employs TRBV10-3 and TRBJ2-1, with a tentative D call TRBD1 (6 bases). CDR3 length equals 13 residues. The germline V gene has CDR1 ENHRY and CDR2 SYGVKD. The CDR3 sequence: CAISESGANGQFF. DNA of the CDR3: TGTGCCATCAGTGAGTCGGGGGCCAATGGGCAGTTCTTC.

V and J are TRBV10-3 and TRBJ2-1; 10 bases line up with TRBD2. The CDR3 sequence is 16 residues long. CDR1 is ENHRY and CDR2 is SYGVKD in the germline V gene. The V segment lost 6 bases and the J segment 7 bases; nucleotides outside the gene matches: 12. The CDR3: CAISRNLAGVTNEQFF. The CDR3, as DNA: TGTGCCATCAGCAGAAACCTAGCGGGAGTCACGAATGAGCAGTTCTTC.